The clone carrying this TCR beta chain was recorded many times. The antigen remains undetermined. The donors, healthy Caucasians from Russia, were aged about 6 to 90. This specimen comes from a study of blood T cells in healthy people across ages. General study results and limits: Total diversity from one million sequenced T cells was likely underestimated.

Next came a second PCR, run for about 7 to 12 cycles, which used a sample-barcoded 5' primer along with a J-beta primer mix. With 12 random nucleotides, a template-switch adaptor tagged each individual cDNA molecule. TCRdb called the 5' RACE reads again in MiXCR, with one record for every CDR3 protein. This sample has around 1,700,000 distinct CDR3 sequences, with roughly 28% found just once. Germline loops: CDR1 SGHDN, CDR2 FVKESK. This CDR3 spans 14 amino acids. Trimming pared 4 bases from V and 5 bases from J, leaving 14 bases between. This clonotype originated in a woman in her 30s in good health. The chain joins TRBV14 to TRBJ2-5; TRBD2 is a possible D gene (6 bases). Sequenced material: blood. CDR3 loop: CASSPGLWRETQYF. CDR3 DNA sequence: TGTGCCAGCAGCCCGGGACTCTGGAGGGAGACCCAGTACTTC.